The rows below give T cell receptor beta chains drawn from one sample of a study of Ad26.COV2.S vaccination and SARS-CoV-2 variants. Profiling relied on immunoSEQ multiplex PCR, and the TCRdb table lists in-frame clones only, not all of them. The data show 400,000 to 500,000 clones, around 87% seen once. Sequenced here: peripheral blood, sampled in a trial of Ad26.COV2.S vaccine versus placebo. These receptors originate from a person aged 18-60 years who received the Ad26.COV2.S COVID-19 vaccine or a placebo. The CDR3 runs from the conserved cysteine through the conserved F or W. The order of the fields is D gene, J gene, clone size, V gene, CDR3 protein, CDR3 DNA. The D gene is left open where the match is weak. Not every row has a clone size; where given, it reads once, few, many or a size class.

.,TRBJ2-2,.,TRBV11-3,CASSPNSGPNTGELFF,TGTGCCAGCAGCCCTAACAGCGGCCCGAACACCGGGGAGCTGTTTTTT
.,TRBJ2-7,.,TRBV2,CASSYSDGTPVSYEQYF,TGTGCCAGCAGTTACTCAGACGGGACCCCTGTATCCTACGAGCAGTACTTC
.,TRBJ2-5,.,TRBV29-1,CSVDRQGMVETQYF,TGCAGCGTTGACCGGCAGGGGATGGTAGAGACCCAGTACTTC
.,TRBJ1-1,.,TRBV28,CASSLAGRETEAFF,TGTGCCAGCAGTTTGGCAGGCCGCGAGACTGAAGCTTTCTTT
.,TRBJ1-5,.,TRBV4-3,CASSQELTVSQPQHF,TGCGCCAGCAGCCAAGAATTGACAGTCTCTCAGCCCCAGCATTTT
.,TRBJ1-6,once,TRBV5-1,CASSIDGGDSPLHF,TGCGCCAGCAGCATCGACGGCGGAGATTCACCCCTCCACTTT
.,TRBJ2-7,.,TRBV4-1,CASSQDFTEPGGPFGEQYF,TGCGCCAGCAGCCAAGATTTCACAGAACCGGGGGGCCCATTTGGGGAGCAGTACTTC
TRBD2,TRBJ2-7,.,TRBV6-5,CASSSGTSGVYEQYF,TGTGCCAGCAGTTCAGGGACTAGCGGGGTCTACGAGCAGTACTTC
TRBD1,TRBJ1-5,.,TRBV28,CASSTPQGASQPQHF,TGTGCCAGCAGCACGCCTCAGGGGGCGAGTCAGCCCCAGCATTTT
TRBD1,TRBJ2-7,.,TRBV6-2/TRBV6-3,CASSIPGQLNYEQYF,TGTGCCAGCAGTATACCGGGACAGCTGAACTACGAGCAGTACTTC
.,TRBJ1-1,.,TRBV30,CAWSGTLSNTEAFF,TGTGCCTGGAGCGGGACGCTTTCAAACACTGAAGCTTTCTTT
.,TRBJ1-1,.,TRBV7-9,CASSPVTPNTEAFF,TGTGCCAGCAGCCCTGTCACTCCGAACACTGAAGCTTTCTTT
.,TRBJ2-7,.,TRBV6-5,CASSYRGYEQYF,TGTGCCAGCAGTTACAGGGGCTACGAGCAGTACTTC
.,TRBJ2-1,few,TRBV5-6,CASSPRMTSSRISEQFF,TGTGCCAGCAGCCCCCGTATGACTTCGAGTAGGATAAGTGAGCAGTTCTTC
.,TRBJ2-5,.,TRBV9,CASSPEGLIGTQYF,TGTGCCAGCAGCCCCGAGGGGCTCATTGGGACCCAGTACTTC
.,TRBJ1-2,.,TRBV6-2/TRBV6-3,CASSDRQVSGYGYTF,TGTGCCAGCAGTGACAGGCAAGTAAGCGGCTATGGCTACACCTTC
.,TRBJ2-1,.,TRBV6-5,CASSPTGISYNEQFF,TGTGCCAGCAGTCCTACAGGGATTTCCTACAATGAGCAGTTCTTC
.,TRBJ2-7,few,TRBV15,CATSSRTGFNEQYF,TGTGCCACCAGCAGCCGAACAGGGTTCAACGAGCAGTACTTC
TRBD2,TRBJ2-1,.,TRBV3-1/TRBV3-2,CASSQARGVNNEQFF,TGTGCCAGCAGCCAAGCGCGGGGGGTCAACAATGAGCAGTTCTTC
TRBD1,TRBJ1-2,.,TRBV6-1,CASSARDRGRGGHGYTF,TGTGCCAGCAGTGCCCGGGACAGGGGGCGCGGAGGACATGGCTACACCTTC
TRBD1,TRBJ1-2,.,TRBV6-5,CASSRDRTNYGYTF,TGTGCCAGCAGCCGGGACAGGACTAACTATGGCTACACCTTC
TRBD1,TRBJ2-3,.,TRBV11-3,CASSRQGMEDTQYF,TGTGCCAGCAGCCGACAGGGGATGGAGGATACGCAGTATTTT
.,TRBJ2-3,few,TRBV5-1,CASSLNGRLSTDTQYF,TGCGCCAGCAGCTTGAACGGCAGGCTGAGCACAGATACGCAGTATTTT
TRBD1,TRBJ2-1,once,TRBV4-1,CASSQGGTGRAYNEQFF,TGCGCCAGCAGCCAAGGAGGGACAGGGAGGGCCTACAATGAGCAGTTCTTC
.,TRBJ2-5,.,TRBV5-1,CASSLGQETQYF,TGCGCCAGCAGCTTGGGTCAAGAGACCCAGTACTTC
TRBD1,TRBJ1-4,.,TRBV27,CASKRQSGTGGLKTNEKLFF,TGTGCCAGCAAACGACAATCCGGGACAGGGGGCTTGAAAACTAATGAAAAACTGTTTTTT
.,TRBJ1-5,.,TRBV28,CASTPPPGEHQPQHF,TGTGCCAGCACTCCACCCCCCGGGGAGCATCAGCCCCAGCATTTT
.,TRBJ1-1,.,TRBV7-8,CASSLDNGAFF,TGTGCCAGCAGCTTAGATAATGGGGCTTTCTTT
.,TRBJ1-2,.,TRBV14,CASRGFYGYTF,TGTGCCAGCCGGGGGTTCTATGGCTACACCTTC
TRBD2,TRBJ2-3,once,TRBV7-2,CASSLGAGGSTDTQYF,TGTGCCAGCAGCTTAGGTGCGGGGGGGTCCACAGATACGCAGTATTTT
.,TRBJ2-7,.,TRBV2,CASSATGTYEQYF,TGTGCCAGCAGCGCGACGGGTACCTACGAGCAGTACTTC
TRBD1,TRBJ2-1,.,TRBV7-9,CASSQTYTGDEQFF,TGTGCCAGCAGCCAGACGTATACAGGGGATGAGCAGTTCTTC
.,TRBJ2-2,.,TRBV6-1,CASSEGPSLPGELFF,TGTGCCAGCAGTGAAGGGCCGTCACTACCCGGGGAGCTGTTTTTT
.,TRBJ1-6,.,TRBV4-3,CASSPTPSSYNSPLHF,TGCGCCAGCAGCCCGACCCCGAGCTCCTATAATTCACCCCTCCACTTT
TRBD2,TRBJ2-5,once,TRBV9,CASPAGRVETQYF,TGTGCCAGTCCAGCGGGGAGGGTCGAGACCCAGTACTTC
.,TRBJ2-7,few,TRBV18,CASSPRSSSNSYEQYF,TGTGCCAGCTCACCACGCTCCTCCAGCAACTCCTACGAGCAGTACTTC
.,TRBJ2-3,.,TRBV4-3,CASSQDRSDTQYF,TGCGCCAGCAGCCAAGATCGGTCAGATACGCAGTATTTT
.,TRBJ2-3,.,TRBV10-3,CAISEAGTDTQYF,TGTGCCATCAGTGAGGCGGGCACAGATACGCAGTATTTT
.,TRBJ1-1,.,TRBV2,CASTGGVGTEAFF,TGTGCCAGCACCGGGGGGGTAGGCACTGAAGCTTTCTTT
TRBD1,TRBJ1-1,.,TRBV19,CASSPQGGEAFF,TGTGCCAGTAGTCCCCAGGGGGGCGAAGCTTTCTTT
TRBD1,TRBJ2-7,.,TRBV7-2,CASSVWGTGDYEQYF,TGTGCCAGCAGCGTCTGGGGGACAGGGGACTACGAGCAGTACTTC
.,TRBJ1-1,.,TRBV4-1,CASSQDGRALGTEAFF,TGCGCCAGCAGCCAAGATGGGAGGGCTTTGGGTACTGAAGCTTTCTTT
.,TRBJ1-2,.,TRBV4-2,CASSQDLSGQPNYGYTF,TGTGCCAGCAGCCAAGATCTTTCGGGACAACCTAACTATGGCTACACCTTC
.,TRBJ1-1,.,TRBV6-5,CASSLTVNTEAFF,TGTGCCAGCAGTCTGACGGTGAACACTGAAGCTTTCTTT
.,TRBJ2-4,.,TRBV9,CASSAHPRGRGIQYF,TGTGCCAGCAGCGCTCACCCCCGGGGTCGGGGCATTCAGTACTTC
TRBD1,TRBJ2-5,.,TRBV19,CASTGTGQETQYF,TGTGCCAGTACCGGGACAGGCCAAGAGACCCAGTACTTC
TRBD2,TRBJ2-7,.,TRBV27,CASSLPGGYEQYF,TGTGCCAGCAGTTTGCCGGGGGGGTACGAGCAGTACTTC
TRBD1,TRBJ2-3,.,TRBV30,CAWSGTSTGDHLQSSTDTQYF,TGTGCCTGGAGTGGAACGTCAACAGGGGACCACCTACAATCTAGCACAGATACGCAGTATTTT
TRBD2,TRBJ2-2,.,TRBV5-4,CASSRPGLAGGTPGELFF,TGTGCCAGCAGCAGGCCGGGACTAGCGGGGGGTACCCCCGGGGAGCTGTTTTTT